Sequencing of this TCR beta chain was carried out in a study of T cells in Graves' hyperthyroidism and ophthalmopathy. The CDR3 regions of TCR beta were amplified from RNA transcripts. The TCR CDR3 was amplified in a first-round RT-PCR using the HTBI primer set. TCRdb reprocessed the multiplex PCR reads via MiXCR and lists one record per CDR3 protein. Here the sample spans 460,000 or so distinct CDR3 sequences, around an eighth being singletons. V shed 4 bases, J shed 3 bases, and the junction held 10 bases outside the gene matches. The CDR3 covers 16 residues. CDR1 and CDR2 from the germline V gene are LGHDT and YNNKEL (reference sequence).

The genes are TRBV3-1 and TRBJ2-7, with 9 bases that match TRBD1. This receptor was identified in a woman between 18 and 29 years old with Graves' hyperthyroidism. What was sequenced was blood. The CDR3 DNA reads TGTGCCAGCAGCCCCCTCGGGGGACAGGGAATCTACGAGCAGTACTTC. This encodes CASSPLGGQGIYEQYF.